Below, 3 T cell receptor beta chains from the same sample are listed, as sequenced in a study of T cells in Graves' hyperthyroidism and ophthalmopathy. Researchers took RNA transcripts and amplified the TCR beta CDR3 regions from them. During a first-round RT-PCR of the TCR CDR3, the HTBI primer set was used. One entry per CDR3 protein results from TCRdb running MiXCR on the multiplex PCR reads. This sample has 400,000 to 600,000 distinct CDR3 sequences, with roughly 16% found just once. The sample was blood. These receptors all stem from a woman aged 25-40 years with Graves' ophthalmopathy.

The DNA for the CDR3 is TGTGCCAGCAGCGTAGCTTCCCGGGACTCCTACAATGAGCAGTTCTTC. It encodes CASSVASRDSYNEQFF. The genes are TRBV9 and TRBJ2-1, with D possibly matching TRBD2 (5 bases). With 0 bases removed from V and 0 bases from J, the gap between germline ends came to 10 bases. CDR1 and CDR2 from the germline V gene are SGDLS and YYNGEE. The CDR3 consists of 16 residues.

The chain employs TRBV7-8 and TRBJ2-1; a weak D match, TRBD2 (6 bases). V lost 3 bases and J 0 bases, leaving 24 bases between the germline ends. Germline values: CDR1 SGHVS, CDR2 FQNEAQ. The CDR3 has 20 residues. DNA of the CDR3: TGTGCCAGCAGCTTCCCGAGGACATTGTTAGCGGCCAGCTCCTACAATGAGCAGTTCTTC. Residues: CASSFPRTLLAASSYNEQFF. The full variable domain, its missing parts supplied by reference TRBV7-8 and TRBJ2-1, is GAGVSQSPRYKVAKRGQDVALRCDPISGHVSLFWYQQALGQGPEFLTYFQNEAQLDKSGLPSDRFFAERPEGSVSTLKIQRTQQEDSAVYLCASSFPRTLLAASSYNEQFFGPGTRLTVL.

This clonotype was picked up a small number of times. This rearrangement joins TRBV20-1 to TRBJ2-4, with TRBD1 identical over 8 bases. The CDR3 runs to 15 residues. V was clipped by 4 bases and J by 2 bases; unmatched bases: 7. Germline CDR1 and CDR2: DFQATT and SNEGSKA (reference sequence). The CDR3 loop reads CSATDRVFTKNIQYF. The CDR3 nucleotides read TGCAGTGCTACGGACAGGGTGTTTACCAAAAACATTCAGTACTTC.